This T cell receptor (beta chain) was obtained from a study of post-analysis software for immune sequencing data. V lost 1 base and J lost 5, with 11 bases in between. CDR1 and CDR2 from the germline V gene are MNHNS and SASEGT. This CDR3 is built from 14 residues. Comments on this clonotype: The antigen is undetermined.

The study, taken as a whole, reports: In patients, 4 to 6 TRBV segments were more frequent than in controls, with TRBV5-6, TRBV5-1 and TRBV20-1 among them.

Unique molecular identifiers featured in each of the TCR beta cDNA libraries. A population of roughly 0.9 to 11 million T cells gave rise to about half a million cDNA molecules. TCRdb passed the PCR reads through MiXCR, listing each CDR3 protein once. The sample yields a few hundred thousand distinct CDR3 sequences, around 33% seen once. The source is a girl aged 5-17 years with multiple sclerosis. The rearrangement uses TRBV6-1 and TRBJ2-5; D is uncertain. The sequenced sample consisted of blood. CDR3: CASSEVWGGETQYF. DNA of the CDR3: TGTGCCAGCAGTGAAGTGTGGGGTGGCGAGACCCAGTACTTC.